This T cell receptor beta chain came from a study of blood T cell repertoires in COVID-19. Study context: Samples came from the United States, Italy and Spain, spanning acute and convalescent COVID-19. T cells, B-cell-depleted T cells, or PBMCs supplied cDNA or gDNA.

Germline CDR1 is KGHSH and CDR2 is LQKENI. The CDR3 contains 14 residues. V lost 3 bases and J 8 bases, leaving 16 bases between the germline ends. Per the original methods: The assay estimated nucleated cells by amplifying reference gene primers. The data were produced by immunoSEQ multiplex PCR, yet TCRdb's version contains in-frame clones alone and is incomplete. V, J and clone size were drawn from that table, and D and trimming were deduced from the DNA. The profile shows more than 70,000 clones, approximately 80% of them singletons. This chain joins TRBV18 and TRBJ1-2, with D perhaps matching TRBD1 (5 bases). The sequencing input was peripheral blood. This TCR was recovered from a woman older than 75 with active or convalescent COVID-19. The DNA of the CDR3 is TGTGCCAGCTCACCCCCCGGAGGGGAGAACGGCTACACCTTC. It specifies CASSPPGGENGYTF.